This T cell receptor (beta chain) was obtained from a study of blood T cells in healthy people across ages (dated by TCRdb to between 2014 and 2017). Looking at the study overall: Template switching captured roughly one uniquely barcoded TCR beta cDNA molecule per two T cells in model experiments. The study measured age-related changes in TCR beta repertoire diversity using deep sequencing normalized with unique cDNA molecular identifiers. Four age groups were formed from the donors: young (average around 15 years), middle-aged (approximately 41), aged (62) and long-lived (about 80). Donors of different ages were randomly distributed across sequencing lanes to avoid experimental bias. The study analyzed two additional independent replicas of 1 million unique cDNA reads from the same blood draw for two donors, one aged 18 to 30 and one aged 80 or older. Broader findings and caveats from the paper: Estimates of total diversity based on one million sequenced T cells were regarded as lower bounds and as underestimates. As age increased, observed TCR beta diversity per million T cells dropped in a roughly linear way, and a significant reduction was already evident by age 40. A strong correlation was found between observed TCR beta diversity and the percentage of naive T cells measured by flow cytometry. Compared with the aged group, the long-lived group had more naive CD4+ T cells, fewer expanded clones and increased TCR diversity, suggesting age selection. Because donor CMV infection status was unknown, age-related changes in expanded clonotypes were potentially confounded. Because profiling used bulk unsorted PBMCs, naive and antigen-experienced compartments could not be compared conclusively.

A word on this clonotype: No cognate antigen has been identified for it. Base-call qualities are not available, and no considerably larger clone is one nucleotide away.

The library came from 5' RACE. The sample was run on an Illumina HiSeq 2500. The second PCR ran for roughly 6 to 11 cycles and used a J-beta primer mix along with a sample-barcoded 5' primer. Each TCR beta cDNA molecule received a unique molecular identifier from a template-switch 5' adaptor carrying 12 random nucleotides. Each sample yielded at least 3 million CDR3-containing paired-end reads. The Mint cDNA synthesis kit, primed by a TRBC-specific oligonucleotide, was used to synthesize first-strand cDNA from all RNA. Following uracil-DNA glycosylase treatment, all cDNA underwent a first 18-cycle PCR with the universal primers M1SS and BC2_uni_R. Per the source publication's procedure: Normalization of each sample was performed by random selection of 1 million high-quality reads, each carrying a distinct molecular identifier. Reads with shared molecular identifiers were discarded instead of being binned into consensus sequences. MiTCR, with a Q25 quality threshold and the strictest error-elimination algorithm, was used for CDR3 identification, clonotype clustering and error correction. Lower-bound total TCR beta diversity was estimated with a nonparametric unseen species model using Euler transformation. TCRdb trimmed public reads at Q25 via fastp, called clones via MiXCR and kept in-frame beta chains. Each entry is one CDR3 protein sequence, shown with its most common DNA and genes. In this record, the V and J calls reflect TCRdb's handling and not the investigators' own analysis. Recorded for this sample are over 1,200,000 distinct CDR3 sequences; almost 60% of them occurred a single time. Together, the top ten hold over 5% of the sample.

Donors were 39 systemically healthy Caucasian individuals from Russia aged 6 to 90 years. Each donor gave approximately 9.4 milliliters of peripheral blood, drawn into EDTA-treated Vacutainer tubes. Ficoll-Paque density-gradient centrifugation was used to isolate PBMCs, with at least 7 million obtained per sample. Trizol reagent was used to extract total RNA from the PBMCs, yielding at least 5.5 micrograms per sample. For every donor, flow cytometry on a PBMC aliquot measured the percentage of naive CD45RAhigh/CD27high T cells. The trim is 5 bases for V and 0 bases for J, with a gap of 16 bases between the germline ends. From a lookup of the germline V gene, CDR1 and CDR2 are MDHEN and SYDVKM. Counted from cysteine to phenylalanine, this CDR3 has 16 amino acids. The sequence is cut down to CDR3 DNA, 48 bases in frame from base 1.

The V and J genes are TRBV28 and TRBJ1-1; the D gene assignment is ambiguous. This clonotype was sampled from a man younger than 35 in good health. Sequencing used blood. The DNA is TGTGCCAGCAGTCCCCCAGAGCGGTTGATGAACACTGAAGCTTTCTTT. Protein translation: CASSPPERLMNTEAFF.